What follows describes a single T cell receptor beta chain. Measured with immunoSEQ multiplex PCR; TCRdb has only the in-frame clones, and not every one. The table has tens of thousands of clones, around 77% seen once. Exclusion of a patient followed from autoimmune disease history or systemic immunosuppression. The sample comes from a study of OX40 agonist ivuxolimab in advanced cancers. Looking at the study overall: Ivuxolimab, which is an agonistic anti-OX40 (CD134) antibody, was administered to the patients.

The TCR was taken from an adult with an advanced solid tumor such as melanoma, head and neck, liver or kidney cancer. Sequences were derived from CD4+ or CD8+ T cells sorted from blood, sampled in a trial of the OX40 agonist ivuxolimab.

The CDR3 spells CASSPYPDSYEQYF. The DNA for the CDR3 is TGTGCCAGCAGCCCATACCCGGACAGTTACGAGCAGTACTTC. The chain uses TRBV7-8 and TRBJ2-7, with TRBD1 as a possible D gene (6 bases). The CDR3 consists of 14 residues. V lost 5 bases and J 4 bases, leaving 15 bases between the germline ends. The germline V gene has CDR1 SGHVS and CDR2 FQNEAQ.